One and the same sample provided the 11 T cell receptor beta chains below, sequenced in a study of blood T cell repertoires in COVID-19. The table came from immunoSEQ multiplex PCR; TCRdb's copy has only in-frame clones and leaves some out. The sample consists of some 310,000 clones, 87% of them appearing once. The sample consisted of peripheral blood. Receptors originate from a man between 45 and 60 years old with active or convalescent COVID-19.

The chain recombines TRBV6-6 with TRBJ1-2, with 7 bases fitting TRBD1. J gave up 2 bases and V 6 bases, and 12 bases lay outside the gene matches. This CDR3 comprises 16 residues. CDR1 and CDR2 from the germline V gene are MNHNY and SVGAGI (reference sequence). The CDR3 is CASRGQVPTLNYGYTF. Here the CDR3 DNA reads TGTGCCAGCAGAGGACAGGTCCCGACCTTAAACTATGGCTACACCTTC.

The chain carries TRBV30 and TRBJ2-3; 10 positions agree with TRBD2. J gave up 3 bases and V 0 bases, and 3 bases lay outside the gene matches. The CDR3 covers 15 residues. Per germline, CDR1 GTSNPN and CDR2 SVGIG (reference sequence). In DNA, the CDR3 is TGTGCCTGGAGTGTACTAGCGGGGAGGACAGATACGCAGTATTTT. This gives the protein CAWSVLAGRTDTQYF. Together with reference TRBV30 and TRBJ2-3, the CDR3 gives the full variable domain: SQTIHQWPATLVQPVGSPLSLECTVEGTSNPNLYWYRQAAGRGLQLLFYSVGIGQISSEVPQNLSASRPQDRQFILSSKKLLLSDSGFYLCAWSVLAGRTDTQYFGPGTRLTVL.

This chain connects TRBV9 to TRBJ2-2; D remains unclear. Germline V gives CDR1 SGDLS, CDR2 YYNGEE. Trimming removed 0 bases from V and 2 bases from J, with 5 bases in between. The CDR3 sequence is 14 residues long. The DNA of the CDR3 is TGTGCCAGCAGCGTAGCCCCTAACACCGGGGAGCTGTTTTTT. Its protein is CASSVAPNTGELFF.

The rearrangement joins TRBV28 to TRBJ2-4; 7 nucleotides align to TRBD2. Losses at the gene ends were 6 bases for V and 6 bases for J; bases not matched to a gene: 5. This CDR3 is 13 amino acids long. CDR1 is MDHEN, CDR2 SYDVKM, per germline. The CDR3 protein is CASRTRGVNIQYF. The CDR3 DNA sequence: TGTGCCAGCAGGACCCGGGGGGTAAACATTCAGTACTTC.

The genes are TRBV4-1 and TRBJ1-4, with D perhaps TRBD1 (6 bases). The V end lost 0 bases, the J end lost 6 bases, and 14 bases lay between the germline ends. The CDR3 has 16 residues. CDR1 and CDR2 (germline): MGHRA, YSYEKL. This chain's CDR3 is CASSQERTAGDEKLFF. DNA of the CDR3: TGCGCCAGCAGCCAAGAGAGGACGGCAGGGGATGAAAAACTGTTTTTT.

This clone appeared a single time. The chain uses TRBV19 and TRBJ2-3, with TRBD1 identical over 7 bases. The germline V gene encodes CDR1 LNHDA and CDR2 SQIVND (reference sequence). With 9 bases clipped from V and 4 bases from J, the junction kept 16 bases outside the gene matches. This CDR3 spans 16 amino acids. The CDR3 is CASRQGPEGVSDTQYF. The CDR3 region has the DNA TGTGCCAGCCGACAGGGACCAGAGGGGGTATCAGATACGCAGTATTTT.

V and J are TRBV5-1 and TRBJ2-5; no clear D. The CDR3 loop spans 13 amino acids. V lost 4 bases to trimming and J lost 1 base, with 8 bases between them. CDR1 is SGHRS, CDR2 YFSETQ, per germline. The CDR3, as DNA: TGCGCCAGCAGCCCCGAGATCCAAGAGACCCAGTACTTC. This sequence encodes CASSPEIQETQYF.

The chain has TRBV9 and TRBJ2-7; 7 nucleotides align to TRBD2. V was clipped by 3 bases and J by 1 base; unmatched bases: 7. Germline assignment: CDR1 SGDLS and CDR2 YYNGEE. CDR3 length: 15 amino acids. The CDR3 nucleotides read TGTGCCAGCAGCGCAAAAGCGGGGTCATCCTACGAGCAGTACTTC. This codes for CASSAKAGSSYEQYF.

The rearrangement joins TRBV6-1 to TRBJ1-4, with 7 bases fitting TRBD1. This CDR3 contains 14 residues. Germline V gives CDR1 MNHNS, CDR2 SASEGT. The junction had 7 bases not matched to a gene; V was cut back by 1 base and J by 11 bases. The CDR3 nucleotides read TGTGCCAGCAGTGAAGAACCAGGGGGAGAGAAACTGTTTTTT. This encodes CASSEEPGGEKLFF.

The chain couples TRBV28 to TRBJ2-3, with D possibly matching TRBD2 (7 bases). The CDR3 sequence is 15 residues long. Germline CDR1 reads MDHEN; CDR2 reads SYDVKM. V was shortened by 6 bases and J by 1 base, with 14 bases between the two germline ends. CDR3 in DNA: TGTGCCAGCAGGGAAGGGGGGGCCCGCACAGATACGCAGTATTTT. Translating gives CASREGGARTDTQYF.

The chain is built from TRBV18 and TRBJ1-6, with D maybe TRBD1 (6 bases). V was trimmed by 5 bases and J by 7 bases, leaving 12 bases between them. Germline CDR1 KGHSH, CDR2 LQKENI. The CDR3 sequence is 14 residues long. The CDR3 protein is CASSSGARNSPLHF. The CDR3 DNA is TGTGCCAGCTCATCAGGGGCGCGGAATTCACCCCTCCACTTT.